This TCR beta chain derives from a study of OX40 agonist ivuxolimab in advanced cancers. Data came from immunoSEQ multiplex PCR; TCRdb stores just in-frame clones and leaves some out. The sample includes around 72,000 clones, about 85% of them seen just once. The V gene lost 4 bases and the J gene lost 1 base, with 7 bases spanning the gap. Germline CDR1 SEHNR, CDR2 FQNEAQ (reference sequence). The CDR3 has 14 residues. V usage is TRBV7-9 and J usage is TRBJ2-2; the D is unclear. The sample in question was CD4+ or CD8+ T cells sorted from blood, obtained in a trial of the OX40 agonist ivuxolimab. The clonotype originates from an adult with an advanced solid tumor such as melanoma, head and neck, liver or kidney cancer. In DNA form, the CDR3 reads TGTGCCAGCAGCTCTCGGATGAACACCGGGGAGCTGTTTTTT. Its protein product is CASSSRMNTGELFF. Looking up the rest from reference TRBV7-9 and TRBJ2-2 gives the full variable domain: DTGVSQNPRHKITKRGQNVTFRCDPISEHNRLYWYRQTLGQGPEFLTYFQNEAQLEKSRLLSDRFSAERPKGSFSTLEIQRTEQGDSAMYLCASSSRMNTGELFFGEGSRLTVL.